The TCR beta chain under discussion was sequenced for a study of identifying expanded T cells in peripheral blood. General study results and limits: Roughly two-week clone count variance significantly increased as total template count grew.

CDR1 and CDR2 (germline): KGHSH, LQKENI. Trimming left V 3 bases short and J 5 bases short, with 13 bases between. The CDR3 covers 14 residues. Assay used: immunoSEQ multiplex PCR; TCRdb lists only in-frame clones, some missing. The sample consists of some 70,000 clones, roughly 90% of them appearing once. Points on this clone: Its antigen remains unidentified.

This chain uses TRBV18 with TRBJ2-5; D gene ambiguous. The TCR was taken from a person between 18 and 75 years old in good health. Sequenced: blood. CDR3 region: CASSPETRRETQYF. As DNA, the CDR3 is TGTGCCAGCTCACCCGAGACCCGAAGGGAGACCCAGTACTTC.